This T cell receptor (beta chain) was sequenced for a study of human thymus T cells (dated by TCRdb to 2020 to 2022). A note on the overall study: TCR alpha and beta repertoires from fewer than ten infant thymus samples and four related peripheral blood samples were characterized in the study. The cohort included about 6 male and two female infants, with donor ages spanning 7 to 244 days.

Worth noting for this clone: Which antigen it targets is not known. No much larger clonotype is one base removed from it; base qualities were not supplied.

V is reduced by 5 bases and J by 2 bases, leaving a spacing of 16 bases between them. The germline V gene specifies MDHEN as CDR1 and SYDVKM as CDR2. The CDR3, from cysteine to phenylalanine, totals 16 residues. Only CDR3 DNA remains: 48 bases, in frame from the first base. The donors were immunologically healthy infants in Finland who had open corrective cardiac surgery for congenital heart defects. During surgery, a small about 0.5-1 mL aliquot of peripheral blood was collected from four of the eight donors. Genomic DNA from blood samples was extracted from all available leukocytes rather than from a fixed cell number. ACK lysis buffer was used to remove erythrocytes from the blood, and the remaining leukocytes were kept as pellets at -70 degrees C. Genomic DNA was extracted from frozen cell pellets with a QIAsymphony instrument. Study-wide findings and limitations: Biased V and J gene segment usage appeared to be present in both thymic and peripheral blood repertoires. On average, thymus samples gave about 810,000 unique TCRB clonotypes, whereas blood samples gave around 80,000.

The immunoSEQ multiplex PCR assay was used to amplify the TCRB and TCRAD loci from a standardized amount of quality-controlled genomic DNA. The amplicons spanned the V(D)J region and were long enough to cover the CDR3 and allow V and J genes to be identified. Through the commercial immunoSEQ service, the amplicons were sequenced on an Illumina platform. The paper's data handling went like this. Primer bias and sequencing errors were corrected as previously described, and TCRAD and TCRB were defined on the basis of the IMGT database. The repertoires were analysed using immunoSEQ Analyzer 3.0 and VDJTools for basic statistics, V/J segment usage, diversity estimates, rarefaction and pairwise overlap. To estimate diversity, the Chao1, ChaoE, Efron-Thisted, Shannon and inverse Simpson indices were applied, and diversity was also estimated on datasets down-sampled to the smallest sample. Repertoire overlap used strict matching of CDR3 nucleotide sequence, V gene and J gene, with Jaccard-based multidimensional scaling clustering. TCRdb mirrors the immuneACCESS table, restricted to in-frame sequences. Some clones are absent from its copies; in checked studies, under half trace to an unresolved V gene, and the reason for the others is unknown. The DNA gave D and trimming, while V, J and clone size come from that table. The sample table records some 46,000 clones; nearly 95% of these occur just once. In total, the top ten clones hold 0.095% to 0.15% of the sample.

The receptor comes from a boy less than two years old with a congenital heart defect but otherwise immunologically healthy. The material sequenced was blood. The V and J segments used are TRBV28 and TRBJ1-3; a tentative D call is TRBD1 (5 bases match). The CDR3 region: CASSPYSQGTGNTIYF. The sequence in DNA is TGTGCCAGCAGTCCTTACTCCCAGGGAACTGGAAACACCATATATTTT.